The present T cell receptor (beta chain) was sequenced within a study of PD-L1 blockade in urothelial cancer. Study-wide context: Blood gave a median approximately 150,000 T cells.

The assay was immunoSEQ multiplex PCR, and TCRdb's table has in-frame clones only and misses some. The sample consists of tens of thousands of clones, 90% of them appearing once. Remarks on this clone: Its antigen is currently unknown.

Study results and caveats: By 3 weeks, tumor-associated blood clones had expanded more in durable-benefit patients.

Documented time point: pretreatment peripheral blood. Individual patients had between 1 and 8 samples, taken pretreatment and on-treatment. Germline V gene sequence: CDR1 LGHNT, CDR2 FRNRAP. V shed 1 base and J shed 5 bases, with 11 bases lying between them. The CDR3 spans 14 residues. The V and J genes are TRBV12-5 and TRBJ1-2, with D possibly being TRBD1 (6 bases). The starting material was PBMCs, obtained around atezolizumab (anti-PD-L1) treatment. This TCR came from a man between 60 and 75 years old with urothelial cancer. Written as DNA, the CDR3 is TGTGCTAGTGGTTTGGGGTGGGGACAATATGGCTACACCTTC. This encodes CASGLGWGQYGYTF.